Following are 26 T cell receptor beta chains from one sample sequenced in a study of T cell responses to AZD1222 COVID-19 vaccine. Clones were sequenced by immunoSEQ multiplex PCR, and TCRdb holds only the in-frame ones, with some missing. Among about 120,000 clones, roughly nine tenths were seen once, and the ten largest hold roughly 2.6%. This specimen was peripheral blood, taken on day 0 of AZD1222 vaccination. The receptors were sampled from an adult in good health.

The chain recombines TRBV5-1 with TRBJ2-1; 8 bases align to TRBD1. V was clipped by 4 bases and J by 4 bases; unmatched bases: 7. The germline CDR1 and CDR2 sequences are SGHRS and YFSETQ. This CDR3 is 15 amino acids long. CDR3 residues: CASSPAGGRYNEQFF. CDR3 nucleotide sequence: TGCGCCAGCAGCCCGGCAGGGGGCAGATACAATGAGCAGTTCTTC. Filled out from reference TRBV5-1 and TRBJ2-1, the complete variable domain reads KAGVTQTPRYLIKTRGQQVTLSCSPISGHRSVSWYQQTPGQGLQFLFEYFSETQRNKGNFPGRFSGRQFSNSRSEMNVSTLELGDSALYLCASSPAGGRYNEQFFGPGTRLTVL.

The table lists this clone with a count of one. The chain combines TRBV2 with TRBJ2-5; tentatively, D is TRBD2 (7 bases). The germline CDR1 and CDR2 sequences are SNHLY and FYNNEI. V shed 9 bases and J shed 2 bases, with 19 bases lying between them. This CDR3 is built from 15 residues. CDR3 coding DNA: TGTGCCAGAACGCGGCCGGGGGGCCTTCAAGAGACCCAGTACTTC. This translates into CARTRPGGLQETQYF.

The rearrangement uses TRBV2 and TRBJ2-7, with D maybe TRBD2 (7 bases). Trimming shortened V by 5 bases and J by 1 base, and 21 bases separated the two germline ends. The CDR3 loop spans 17 amino acids. In germline, CDR1 is SNHLY, CDR2 FYNNEI. The CDR3 bases are TGTGCCAGCAGTCACCGTAGGGGGGGCCGGCAATCCTACGAGCAGTACTTC. Its translation is CASSHRRGGRQSYEQYF.

This rearrangement joins TRBV5-6 to TRBJ1-4; 9 bases agree with TRBD1. Germline trimming cut 3 bases from V and 8 bases from J; bases unmatched to any gene: 5. CDR1 is SGHDT and CDR2 is YYEEEE in the germline V gene. The CDR3 extends over 14 amino acids. The CDR3 protein is CASSSTGGWEKLFF. The DNA for the CDR3 is TGTGCCAGCAGCTCTACAGGGGGCTGGGAAAAACTGTTTTTT.

CDR3: CASSPLSYEQYF. The CDR3 DNA reads as TGTGCCAGCAGCCCCCTCTCCTACGAGCAGTACTTC. The genes are TRBV7-9 and TRBJ2-7; D uncertain. The CDR3 is made up of 12 amino acids. Germline lookup yields CDR1 SEHNR and CDR2 FQNEAQ (reference sequence). Between the trimmed V and J ends, which lost 5 bases and 0 bases, there was a span of 5 bases.

The chain combines TRBV3-1 (or the pseudogene TRBV3-2) with TRBJ1-6; TRBD1 might be the D (5 bases). CDR1 and CDR2 (germline): LGHDT, YNNKEL (reference sequence). Trimming shortened V by 3 bases and J by 9 bases, and 15 bases separated the two germline ends. The CDR3 is made up of 15 amino acids. The CDR3 coding sequence is TGTGCCAGCAGCCAGACCCGGGACGGGGGTTCACCCCTCCACTTT. Protein product: CASSQTRDGGSPLHF.

This clone turned up a few times. The chain links TRBV20-1 to TRBJ2-7; D may be TRBD1 or TRBD2 (5 bases each). Looked up from germline, CDR1 is DFQATT and CDR2 is SNEGSKA (reference sequence). V lost 6 bases, J lost 4 bases, and 10 bases lay in between. The CDR3 covers 11 residues. The CDR3 reads CSARDVYEQYF. CDR3 nucleotide sequence: TGCAGTGCAAGGGACGTTTACGAGCAGTACTTC.

This clone showed up just a few times. V gene TRBV6-2 or TRBV6-3 combines with J gene TRBJ1-5; no definite D call. This CDR3 has 12 amino acids. CDR1 and CDR2 (germline): MNHEY, SVGEGT. Trimming cost V 2 bases and J 5 bases, with 4 bases left between them. CDR3 region: CASSYEDQPQHF. The CDR3 bases are TGTGCCAGCAGTTACGAGGATCAGCCCCAGCATTTT.

The chain links TRBV7-9 to TRBJ1-2; 7 positions match TRBD1. CDR1 is SEHNR and CDR2 is FQNEAQ in the germline V gene (reference sequence). Trimming took 7 bases from V and 4 from J; bases not matched to a gene: 3. The CDR3 is made up of 12 amino acids. The CDR3 bases are TGTGCCAGCAACCGGGACAGCTATGGCTACACCTTC. Translation gives CASNRDSYGYTF.

V usage is TRBV3-1 (or the pseudogene TRBV3-2) and J usage is TRBJ2-2; D is uncertain. The length of the CDR3 is 13 residues. The germline CDR1 and CDR2 sequences are LGHDT and YNNKEL (reference sequence). V dropped 11 bases and J dropped 2 bases, with 12 bases sitting between them. The CDR3 reads CASRNANTGELFF. In nucleotides, the CDR3 is TGTGCCTCAAGGAACGCAAACACCGGGGAGCTGTTTTTT.

The chain has TRBV5-1 and TRBJ1-1; 10 bases map to TRBD1. The CDR3 is made up of 17 amino acids. Germline V gives CDR1 SGHRS, CDR2 YFSETQ. V gave up 2 bases and J gave up 0 bases; unmatched junction bases: 7. The CDR3 bases are TGCGCCAGCAGCTTACCCGGGACAGGGGTAATGAACACTGAAGCTTTCTTT. Its translation: CASSLPGTGVMNTEAFF.

The rearrangement joins TRBV6-2 or TRBV6-3 to TRBJ2-3, with D possibly TRBD1 on 6 matching bases. V lost 6 bases, J lost 2 bases, and 18 bases lay in between. This CDR3 comprises 16 residues. The germline V gene has CDR1 MNHEY and CDR2 SVGEGT. Here the CDR3 reads CASSFDRSTSTDTQYF. The CDR3 nucleotides are TGTGCCAGCAGCTTCGACAGGTCAACCTCCACAGATACGCAGTATTTT.

The chain joins TRBV5-1 to TRBJ2-2; D is possibly TRBD1 (5 bases). The CDR3 loop spans 18 amino acids. From germline, CDR1 is SGHRS and CDR2 YFSETQ. V lost 0 bases, J lost 4 bases, and 19 bases lay in between. The CDR3 sequence is CASSLGWQGPMGTGELFF. As DNA, the CDR3 is TGCGCCAGCAGCTTGGGGTGGCAGGGCCCCATGGGCACCGGGGAGCTGTTTTTT.

The chain uses TRBV7-2 and TRBJ1-2; 12 positions match TRBD1. Trimming removed 1 base from V and 8 bases from J; junction bases left unmatched: 8. From germline, CDR1 is SGHTA and CDR2 FQGNSA. This CDR3 is 16 amino acids long. Written as DNA, the CDR3 is TGTGCCAGCAGCTTAGGGGAGGGGACAGGGGGCTTGGGCTACACCTTC. Translating gives CASSLGEGTGGLGYTF.

This clone was seen only once. The chain employs TRBV5-1 and TRBJ1-2; D is possibly TRBD1 (6 bases). The CDR3 sequence is 15 residues long. Trimming pared 0 bases from V and 7 bases from J, leaving 16 bases between. The germline V gene encodes CDR1 SGHRS and CDR2 YFSETQ. Here the CDR3 reads CASSLDPGARAGYTF. As DNA, the CDR3 is TGCGCCAGCAGCTTGGACCCGGGGGCGAGGGCTGGCTACACCTTC.

The CDR3 spells CASRPRLGQGTHNEQFF. CDR3 sequence (DNA): TGTGCCAGCAGGCCACGTCTGGGGCAGGGGACCCACAATGAGCAGTTCTTC. This chain connects TRBV28 to TRBJ2-1; possible D gene TRBD1, 6 bases. Germline CDR1 reads MDHEN; CDR2 reads SYDVKM. V dropped 6 bases and J dropped 5 bases, with 23 bases sitting between them. The CDR3 is 17 amino acids.

The chain uses TRBV6-1 and TRBJ1-4, with D unclear. V was clipped by 2 bases and J by 8 bases, with 9 bases between them. The CDR3 spans 13 residues. Germline V lookup: CDR1 MNHNS, CDR2 SASEGT. The CDR3: CASSESLREKLFF. In nucleotides, the CDR3 is TGTGCCAGCAGTGAAAGCTTACGGGAAAAACTGTTTTTT.

V is TRBV30 and J is TRBJ2-2; D gene uncertain. CDR3 size: 11 residues. The germline gives CDR1 GTSNPN, CDR2 SVGIG (reference sequence). V lost 0 bases and J lost 6, with 2 bases in between. The chain's CDR3 is CAWSVSGELFF. The CDR3 DNA reads as TGTGCCTGGAGTGTTTCCGGGGAGCTGTTTTTT.

This chain joins TRBV19 and TRBJ2-2, with a weak D call TRBD1 (7 bases). The CDR3 is made up of 17 amino acids. The germline CDR1 and CDR2 sequences are LNHDA and SQIVND (reference sequence). The V end was cut by 7 bases, the J end by 0 bases, with 18 bases between. As DNA, the CDR3 is TGTGCCAGTACCGACCCAGGGGGGACAGCGAACACCGGGGAGCTGTTTTTT. This translates into CASTDPGGTANTGELFF.

V gene TRBV27 combines with J gene TRBJ2-1; 11 bases are a match to TRBD1. V dropped 8 bases and J dropped 7; count of bases not matched to a gene: 7. The CDR3 extends over 14 amino acids. Looked up from germline, CDR1 is MNHEY and CDR2 is SMNVEV (reference sequence). CDR3 sequence: CASSRDRGWNEQFF. DNA for the CDR3: TGTGCCAGCTCTCGGGACAGGGGGTGGAATGAGCAGTTCTTC.

The chain recombines TRBV18 with TRBJ1-5, with 7 bases identical to TRBD1. This CDR3 has 15 residues. Germline values: CDR1 KGHSH, CDR2 LQKENI. With V trimmed by 3 bases and J by 3 bases, 5 bases remained unmatched. CDR3 sequence reads: CASSPRDSDNQPQHF. Here the CDR3 DNA reads TGTGCCAGCTCACCTCGGGACAGCGACAATCAGCCCCAGCATTTT.

The V call is TRBV29-1, the J call TRBJ2-1; 9 nucleotides agree with TRBD1. Unmatched junction bases numbered 4, after V lost 4 bases and J lost 6 bases. CDR1 is SQVTM, CDR2 ANQGSEA, per germline. This CDR3 is 13 amino acids long. The CDR3 nucleotides read TGCAGCGTTGCCGGGACAGGGATCAATGAGCAGTTCTTC. It yields the protein CSVAGTGINEQFF.

The CDR3 DNA reads TGTGCCAGTACCCCTCAGGCGGGGAGCTCCTACGAGCAGTACTTC. Its protein product is CASTPQAGSSYEQYF. The chain employs TRBV19 and TRBJ2-7; D is possibly TRBD2 (6 bases). The CDR3 covers 15 residues. The germline CDR1 and CDR2 sequences are LNHDA and SQIVND (reference sequence). Trimming pared 7 bases from V and 0 bases from J, leaving 16 bases between. Drawing the rest from reference TRBV19 and TRBJ2-7, the complete variable domain is DGGITQSPKYLFRKEGQNVTLSCEQNLNHDAMYWYRQDPGQGLRLIYYSQIVNDFQKGDIAEGYSVSREKKESFPLTVTSAQKNPTAFYLCASTPQAGSSYEQYFGPGTRLTVT.

As for this clone: Distinct nucleotide sequences in the sample also encode this CDR3. The rearrangement links TRBV28 to TRBJ1-2, with unresolved D. The CDR3 spans 13 residues. Looked up from germline, CDR1 is MDHEN and CDR2 is SYDVKM. V lost 3 bases and J 2 bases, leaving 7 bases between the germline ends. The CDR3 here is CASSLGANYGYTF. The CDR3, as DNA: TGTGCCAGCAGTTTGGGCGCAAACTATGGCTACACCTTC.

The chain joins TRBV4-1 to TRBJ2-5, with D possibly TRBD2 on 5 matching bases. CDR1 is MGHRA and CDR2 is YSYEKL in the germline V gene. The V end was cut by 1 base, the J end by 4 bases, with 13 bases between. This CDR3 has 15 amino acids. The CDR3 loop reads CASSQAGIERETQYF. The CDR3 region has the DNA TGCGCCAGCAGCCAAGCGGGGATCGAGAGAGAGACCCAGTACTTC.

The chain couples TRBV19 to TRBJ2-7; 12 bases match TRBD2. V was pared by 5 bases and J by 2 bases, with 4 bases of the junction left unmatched. Germline lookup yields CDR1 LNHDA and CDR2 SQIVND (reference sequence). This CDR3 spans 15 amino acids. The chain's CDR3 is CASSRTSGRPYEQYF. For the CDR3, the DNA is TGTGCCAGTAGTCGAACTAGCGGGAGGCCCTACGAGCAGTACTTC.